Following are 5 T cell receptor beta chains from one sample sequenced in a study of T-cell memory formation after mild COVID-19 listed by TCRdb under 2021. The library was produced with 5' RACE. Sequencing took place on an Illumina NovaSeq 6000. TCRdb redid the processing of the public reads, applying fastp at Q25 and MiXCR, and retained in-frame beta chains. Here each entry gathers all rows of one CDR3 protein and keeps the most common genes and DNA. This sample is represented by 250,000 to 350,000 distinct CDR3 sequences; about 15% of them were singletons. Roughly 20% of the sample rests with the top ten. Sample: PBMCs or a T cell subset sorted from them (not recorded which). These receptors were taken from a man between 18 and 35 years old who had mild COVID-19 (a few samples of this study predate the infection). The sample titles of this study are shuffled in the database, so cell type and time point are left out; the donor was told from shared clones.

The J gene is TRBJ2-7, the V gene TRBV24-1, with 7 bases matching TRBD1. There are 18 residues in the CDR3. V lost 2 bases, J lost 4 bases, and 16 bases stayed unmatched. In germline, CDR1 is KGHDR, CDR2 SFDVKD. CDR3 sequence: CATSDSTGTDLTGYEQYV. The CDR3 DNA is TGTGCCACCAGTGATTCAACCGGGACAGACCTAACGGGGTACGAGCAGTACGTC.

This clonotype was seen many times. The CDR3 nucleotides are TGTGCCAGCAGTCCCTCAGGGAAGGGCTACGAGCAGTACTTC. Translated: CASSPSGKGYEQYF. This chain joins TRBV6-5 and TRBJ2-7, with D tentatively TRBD1 (5 bases). Germline CDR1 reads MNHEY; CDR2 reads SVGAGI. The length of the CDR3 is 14 residues. Between the trimmed V and J ends, which lost 5 bases and 3 bases, there was a span of 14 bases.

The rearrangement uses TRBV29-1 and TRBJ2-7, with unresolved D. V was cut by 8 bases and J by 0 bases, with 17 bases left in between. The CDR3 extends over 14 amino acids. Germline CDR1 and CDR2: SQVTM and ANQGSEA. CDR3 nucleotide sequence: TGCAGCACACATACCCGCCAGAGCTCCTACGAGCAGTACGTC. Translation gives CSTHTRQSSYEQYV.

The V and J genes are TRBV28 and TRBJ2-7; a possible D gene is TRBD1 (6 bases). The CDR3 extends over 19 amino acids. Per the germline V gene, CDR1 is MDHEN and CDR2 is SYDVKM. Trimming shortened V by 3 bases and J by 2 bases, and 26 bases separated the two germline ends. The CDR3 DNA reads TGTGCCAGCAGTTTGAACACGCTGGCCCGGGGACACCTTCCCTACGAGCAGTACGTC. Residues: CASSLNTLARGHLPYEQYV.

The chain couples TRBV7-9 to TRBJ1-2, with D hard to call. V was trimmed by 4 bases and J by 7 bases, leaving 16 bases between them. The CDR3 runs 14 residues. The germline V gene has CDR1 SEHNR and CDR2 FQNEAQ (reference sequence). CDR3 coding DNA: TGTGCCAGCAGCTCAACCTCCCACCACGGTGGCTACACCTTC. Its translation is CASSSTSHHGGYTF.